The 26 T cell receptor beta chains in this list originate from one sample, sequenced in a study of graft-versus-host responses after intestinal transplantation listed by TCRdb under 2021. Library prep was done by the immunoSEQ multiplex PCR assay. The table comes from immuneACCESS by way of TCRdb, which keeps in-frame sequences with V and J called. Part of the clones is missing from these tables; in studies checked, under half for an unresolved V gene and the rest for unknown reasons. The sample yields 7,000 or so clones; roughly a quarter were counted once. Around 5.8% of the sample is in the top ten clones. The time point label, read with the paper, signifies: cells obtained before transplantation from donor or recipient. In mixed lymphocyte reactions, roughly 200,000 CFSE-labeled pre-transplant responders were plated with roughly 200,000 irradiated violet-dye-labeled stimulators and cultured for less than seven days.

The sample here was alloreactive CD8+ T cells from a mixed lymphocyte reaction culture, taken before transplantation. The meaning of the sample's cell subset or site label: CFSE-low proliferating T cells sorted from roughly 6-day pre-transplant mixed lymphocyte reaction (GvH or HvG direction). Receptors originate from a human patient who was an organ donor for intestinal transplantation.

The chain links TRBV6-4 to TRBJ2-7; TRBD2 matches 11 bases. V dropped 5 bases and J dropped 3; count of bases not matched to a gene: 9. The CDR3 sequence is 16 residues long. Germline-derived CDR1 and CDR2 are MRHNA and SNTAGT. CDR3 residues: CASSSLLAGDSYEQYF. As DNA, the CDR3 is TGTGCCAGCAGTTCTTTACTAGCGGGAGATAGCTACGAGCAGTACTTC.

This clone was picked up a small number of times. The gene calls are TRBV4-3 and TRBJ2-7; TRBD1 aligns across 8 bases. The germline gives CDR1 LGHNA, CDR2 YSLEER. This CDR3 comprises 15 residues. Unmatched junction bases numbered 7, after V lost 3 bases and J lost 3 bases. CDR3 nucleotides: TGCGCCAGCAGCCACTCCGCTACAGGGGGCTACGAGCAGTACTTC. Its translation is CASSHSATGGYEQYF.

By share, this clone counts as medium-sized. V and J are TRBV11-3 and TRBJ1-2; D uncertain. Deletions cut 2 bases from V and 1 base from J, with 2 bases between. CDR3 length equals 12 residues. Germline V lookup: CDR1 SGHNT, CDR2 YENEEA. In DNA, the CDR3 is TGTGCCAGCAGCTTACATAACTATGGCTACACCTTC. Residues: CASSLHNYGYTF.

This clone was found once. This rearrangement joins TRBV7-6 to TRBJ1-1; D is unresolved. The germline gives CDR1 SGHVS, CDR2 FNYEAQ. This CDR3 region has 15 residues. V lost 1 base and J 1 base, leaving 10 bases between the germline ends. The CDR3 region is CASSLGPLGNTEAFF. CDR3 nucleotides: TGTGCCAGCAGCTTAGGGCCGCTGGGGAACACTGAAGCTTTCTTT.

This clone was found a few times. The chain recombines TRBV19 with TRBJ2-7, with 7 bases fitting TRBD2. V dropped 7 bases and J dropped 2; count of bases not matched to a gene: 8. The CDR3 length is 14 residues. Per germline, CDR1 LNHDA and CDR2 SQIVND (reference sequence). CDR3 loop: CASKASGPTYEQYF. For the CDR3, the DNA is TGTGCCAGTAAGGCTAGCGGACCAACCTACGAGCAGTACTTC.

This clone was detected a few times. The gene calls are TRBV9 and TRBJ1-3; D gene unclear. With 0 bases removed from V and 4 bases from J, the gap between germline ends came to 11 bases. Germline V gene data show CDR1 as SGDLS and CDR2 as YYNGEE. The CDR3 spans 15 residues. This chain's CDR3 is CASSVGVGSGNTIYF. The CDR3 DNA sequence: TGTGCCAGCAGCGTAGGTGTAGGGTCAGGAAACACCATATATTTT.

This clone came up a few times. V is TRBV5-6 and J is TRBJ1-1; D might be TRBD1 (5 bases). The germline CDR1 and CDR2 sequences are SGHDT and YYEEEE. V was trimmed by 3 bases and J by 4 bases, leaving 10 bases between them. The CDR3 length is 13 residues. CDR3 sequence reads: CASSSGGTTEAFF. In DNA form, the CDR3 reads TGTGCCAGCAGCTCGGGGGGGACCACTGAAGCTTTCTTT.

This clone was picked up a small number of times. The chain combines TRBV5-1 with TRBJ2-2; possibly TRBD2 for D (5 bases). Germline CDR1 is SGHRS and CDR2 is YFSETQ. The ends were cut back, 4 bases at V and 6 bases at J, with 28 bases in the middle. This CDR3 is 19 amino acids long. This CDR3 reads CASSGWPPGVLGAAGELFF. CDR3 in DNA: TGCGCCAGCAGCGGCTGGCCCCCTGGTGTGTTAGGAGCGGCCGGGGAGCTGTTTTTT. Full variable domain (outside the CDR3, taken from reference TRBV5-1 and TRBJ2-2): KAGVTQTPRYLIKTRGQQVTLSCSPISGHRSVSWYQQTPGQGLQFLFEYFSETQRNKGNFPGRFSGRQFSNSRSEMNVSTLELGDSALYLCASSGWPPGVLGAAGELFFGEGSRLTVL.

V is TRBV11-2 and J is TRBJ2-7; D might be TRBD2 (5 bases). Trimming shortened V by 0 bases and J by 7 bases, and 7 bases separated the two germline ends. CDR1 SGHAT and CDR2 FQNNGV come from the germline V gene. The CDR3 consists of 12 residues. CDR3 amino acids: CASSLESGEQYF. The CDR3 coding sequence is TGTGCCAGCAGCTTAGAGTCGGGGGAGCAGTACTTC. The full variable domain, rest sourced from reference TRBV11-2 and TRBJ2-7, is EAGVAQSPRYKIIEKRQSVAFWCNPISGHATLYWYQQILGQGPKLLIQFQNNGVVDDSQLPKDRFSAERLKGVDSTLKIQPAKLEDSAVYLCASSLESGEQYFGPGTRLTVT.

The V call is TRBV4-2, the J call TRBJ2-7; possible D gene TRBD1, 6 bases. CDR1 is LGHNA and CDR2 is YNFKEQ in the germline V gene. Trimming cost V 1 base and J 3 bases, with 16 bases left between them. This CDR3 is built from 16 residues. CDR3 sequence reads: CASSQVTGIGGYEQYF. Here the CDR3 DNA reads TGTGCCAGCAGCCAAGTTACAGGGATTGGCGGCTACGAGCAGTACTTC.

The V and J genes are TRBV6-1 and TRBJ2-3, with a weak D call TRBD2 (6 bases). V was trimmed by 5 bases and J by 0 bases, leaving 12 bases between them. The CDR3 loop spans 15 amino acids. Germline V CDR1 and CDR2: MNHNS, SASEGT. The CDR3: CASSLPGTSTDTQYF. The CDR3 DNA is TGTGCCAGCAGTCTCCCCGGGACTAGCACAGATACGCAGTATTTT.

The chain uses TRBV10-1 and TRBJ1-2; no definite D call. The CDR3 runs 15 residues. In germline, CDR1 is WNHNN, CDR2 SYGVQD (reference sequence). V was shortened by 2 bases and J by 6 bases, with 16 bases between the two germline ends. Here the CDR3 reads CASSERREKLDGYTF. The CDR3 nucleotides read TGCGCCAGCAGTGAGAGAAGGGAGAAATTGGATGGCTACACCTTC.

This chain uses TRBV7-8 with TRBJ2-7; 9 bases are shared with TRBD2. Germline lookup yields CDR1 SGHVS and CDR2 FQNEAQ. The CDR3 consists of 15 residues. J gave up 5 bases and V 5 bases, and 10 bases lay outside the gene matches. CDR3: CASSPEAGGPDEQYF. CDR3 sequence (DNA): TGTGCCAGCAGCCCAGAGGCGGGAGGGCCGGACGAGCAGTACTTC.

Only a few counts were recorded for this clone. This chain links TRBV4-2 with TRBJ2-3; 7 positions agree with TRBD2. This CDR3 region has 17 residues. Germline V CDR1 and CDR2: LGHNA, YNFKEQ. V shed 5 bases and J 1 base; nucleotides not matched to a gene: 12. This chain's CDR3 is CASSLGVREMGTDTQYF. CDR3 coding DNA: TGTGCCAGCAGCTTAGGTGTGCGGGAGATGGGCACAGATACGCAGTATTTT.

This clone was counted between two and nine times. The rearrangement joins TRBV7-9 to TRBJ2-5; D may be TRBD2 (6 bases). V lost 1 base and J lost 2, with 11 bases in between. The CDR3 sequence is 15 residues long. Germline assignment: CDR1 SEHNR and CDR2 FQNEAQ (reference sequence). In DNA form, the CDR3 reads TGTGCCAGCAGCTTAGTTCTTAGCGGACAAGAGACCCAGTACTTC. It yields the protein CASSLVLSGQETQYF.

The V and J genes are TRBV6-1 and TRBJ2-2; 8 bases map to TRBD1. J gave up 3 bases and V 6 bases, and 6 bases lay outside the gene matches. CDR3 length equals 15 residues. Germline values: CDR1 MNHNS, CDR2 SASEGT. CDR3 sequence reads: CASRAGTGYTGELFF. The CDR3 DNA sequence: TGTGCCAGCAGAGCCGGGACAGGCTACACCGGGGAGCTGTTTTTT.

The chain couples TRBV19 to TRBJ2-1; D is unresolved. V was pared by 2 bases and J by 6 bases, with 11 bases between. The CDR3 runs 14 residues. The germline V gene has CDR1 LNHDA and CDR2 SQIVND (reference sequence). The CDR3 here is CASSILLYGNEQFF. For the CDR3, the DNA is TGTGCCAGTAGTATACTACTATATGGCAATGAGCAGTTCTTC.

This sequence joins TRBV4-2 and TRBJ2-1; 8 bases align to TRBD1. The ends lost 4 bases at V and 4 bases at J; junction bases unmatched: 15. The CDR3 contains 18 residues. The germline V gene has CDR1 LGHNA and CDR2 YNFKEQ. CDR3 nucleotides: TGTGCCAGCAGCCTAAGGGGGAAATGGCAGGGGGCTTACAATGAGCAGTTCTTC. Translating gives CASSLRGKWQGAYNEQFF.

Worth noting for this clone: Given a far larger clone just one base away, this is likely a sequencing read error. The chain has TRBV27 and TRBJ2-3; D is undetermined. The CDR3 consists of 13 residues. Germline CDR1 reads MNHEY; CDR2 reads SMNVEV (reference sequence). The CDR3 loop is CASSLSGFYEQYF. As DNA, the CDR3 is TGTGCCAGCAGTTTATCGGGATTCTACGAGCAGTACTTT.

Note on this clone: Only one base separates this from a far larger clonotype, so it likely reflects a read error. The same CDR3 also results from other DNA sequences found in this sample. CDR3 sequence reads: CASSPDYNEQFF. As DNA, the CDR3 is TGTGCCAGCAGCCCTGACTACAATGAGCAGTTCTTC. V is TRBV7-8 and J is TRBJ2-1, with D unresolved. V was clipped by 5 bases and J by 3 bases, with 5 bases between them. The CDR3 runs to 12 residues. Germline lookup yields CDR1 SGHVS and CDR2 FQNEAQ.

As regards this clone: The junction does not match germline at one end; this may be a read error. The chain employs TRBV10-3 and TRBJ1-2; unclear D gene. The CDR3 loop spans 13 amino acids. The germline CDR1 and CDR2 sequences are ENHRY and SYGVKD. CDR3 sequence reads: CASSYEGFYGYTF. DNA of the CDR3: TGTGCCAGCAGTTACGAAGGGTTTTATGGCTACACCTTC.

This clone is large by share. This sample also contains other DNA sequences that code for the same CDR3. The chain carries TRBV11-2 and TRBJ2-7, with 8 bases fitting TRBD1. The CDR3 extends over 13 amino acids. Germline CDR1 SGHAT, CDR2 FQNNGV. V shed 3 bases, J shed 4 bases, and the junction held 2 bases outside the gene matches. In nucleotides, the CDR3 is TGTGCCAGCAGCTTGGGGACAGGATACGAGCAGTACTTC. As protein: CASSLGTGYEQYF.

The CDR3 DNA reads TGTGCCAGTAGTATATTCAAAAACTATGGCTACACCTTC. Its protein product is CASSIFKNYGYTF. The chain employs TRBV19 and TRBJ1-2; D is ambiguous. CDR1 and CDR2 (germline): LNHDA, SQIVND (reference sequence). The CDR3 totals 13 residues. Trimming stripped 2 bases from V and 2 bases from J, with 6 bases between.

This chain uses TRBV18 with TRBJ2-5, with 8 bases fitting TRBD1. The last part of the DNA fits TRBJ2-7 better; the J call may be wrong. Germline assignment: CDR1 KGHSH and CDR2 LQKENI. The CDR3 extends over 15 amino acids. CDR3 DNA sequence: TGTGCCAGCTCACTCGCCGGGACAGGAGCCTACGAGCAGTACTTC. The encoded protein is CASSLAGTGAYEQYF.

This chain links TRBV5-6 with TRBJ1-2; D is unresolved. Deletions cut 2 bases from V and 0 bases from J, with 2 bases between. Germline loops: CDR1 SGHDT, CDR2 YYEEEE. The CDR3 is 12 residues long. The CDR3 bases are TGTGCCAGCAGCTTAGCTAACTATGGCTACACCTTC. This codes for CASSLANYGYTF.

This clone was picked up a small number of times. CDR3 amino acids: CASSQASLVETQYF. As DNA, the CDR3 is TGCGCCAGCAGCCAAGCATCTTTGGTAGAGACCCAGTACTTC. The chain employs TRBV4-3 and TRBJ2-5; no definite D call. Trimming removed 1 base from V and 4 bases from J, with 10 bases in between. The CDR3 runs 14 residues. Per the germline V gene, CDR1 is LGHNA and CDR2 is YSLEER.